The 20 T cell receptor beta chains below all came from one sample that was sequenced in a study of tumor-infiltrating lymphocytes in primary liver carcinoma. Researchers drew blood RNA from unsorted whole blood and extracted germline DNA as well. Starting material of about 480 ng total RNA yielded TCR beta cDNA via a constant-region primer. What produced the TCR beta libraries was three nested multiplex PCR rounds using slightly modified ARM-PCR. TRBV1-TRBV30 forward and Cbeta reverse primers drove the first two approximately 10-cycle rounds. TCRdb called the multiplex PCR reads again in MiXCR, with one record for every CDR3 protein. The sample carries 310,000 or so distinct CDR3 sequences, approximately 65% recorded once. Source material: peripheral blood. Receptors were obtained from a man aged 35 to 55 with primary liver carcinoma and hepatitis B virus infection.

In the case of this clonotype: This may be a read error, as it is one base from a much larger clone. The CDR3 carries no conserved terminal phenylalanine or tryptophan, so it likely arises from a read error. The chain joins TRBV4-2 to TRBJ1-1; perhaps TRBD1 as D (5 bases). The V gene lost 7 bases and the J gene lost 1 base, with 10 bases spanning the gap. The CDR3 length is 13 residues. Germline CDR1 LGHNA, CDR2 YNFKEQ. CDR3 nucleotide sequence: TGTGCCAGCAAAATGGGGGGGAACACTGAAGCTTTCCTT. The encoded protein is CASKMGGNTEAFL.

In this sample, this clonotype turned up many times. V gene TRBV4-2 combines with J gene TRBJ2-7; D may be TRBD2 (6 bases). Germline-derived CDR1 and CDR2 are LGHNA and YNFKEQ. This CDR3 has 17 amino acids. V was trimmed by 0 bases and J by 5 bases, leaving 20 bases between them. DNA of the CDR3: TGTGCCAGCAGCCAAGAAATGGGAGGATCTTACCCCAACGAGCAGTACTTC. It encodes CASSQEMGGSYPNEQYF.

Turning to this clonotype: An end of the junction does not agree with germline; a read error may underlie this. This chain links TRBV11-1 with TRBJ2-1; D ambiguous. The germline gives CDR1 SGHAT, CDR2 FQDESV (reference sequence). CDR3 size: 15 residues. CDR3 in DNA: TGTGCCAGCAGCTTAGCTAACGGAAAGACAAATGAGCAATTCTTC. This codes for CASSLANGKTNEQFF.

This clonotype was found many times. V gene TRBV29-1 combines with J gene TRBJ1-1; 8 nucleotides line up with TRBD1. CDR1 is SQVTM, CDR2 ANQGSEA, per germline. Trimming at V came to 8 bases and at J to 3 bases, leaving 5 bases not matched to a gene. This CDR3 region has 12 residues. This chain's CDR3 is CSFGTGDTEAFF. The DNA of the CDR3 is TGCAGCTTCGGGACAGGCGACACTGAAGCTTTCTTT. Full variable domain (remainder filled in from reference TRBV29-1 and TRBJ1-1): SAVISQKPSRDICQRGTSLTIQCQVDSQVTMMFWYRQQPGQSLTLIATANQGSEATYESGFVIDKFPISRPNLTFSTLTVSNMSPEDSSIYLCSFGTGDTEAFFGQGTRLTVV.

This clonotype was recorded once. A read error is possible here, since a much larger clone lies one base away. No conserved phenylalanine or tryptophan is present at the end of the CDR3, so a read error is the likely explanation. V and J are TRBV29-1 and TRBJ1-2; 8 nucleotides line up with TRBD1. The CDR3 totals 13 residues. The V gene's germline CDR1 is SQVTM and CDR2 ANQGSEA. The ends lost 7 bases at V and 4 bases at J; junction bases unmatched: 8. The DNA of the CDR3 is TGCAGCGCTGGACAGGGAGGTGGCTATGGCTACACCCTC. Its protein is CSAGQGGGYGYTL.

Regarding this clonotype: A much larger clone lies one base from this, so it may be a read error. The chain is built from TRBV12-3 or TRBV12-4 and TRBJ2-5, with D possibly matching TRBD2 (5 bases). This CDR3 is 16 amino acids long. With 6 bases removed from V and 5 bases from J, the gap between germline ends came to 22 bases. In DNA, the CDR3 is TGTGCCAGCAGCCCGTCGGAGGCTAGCTGGATGGAGACCCAGTACTTC. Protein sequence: CASSPSEASWMETQYF.

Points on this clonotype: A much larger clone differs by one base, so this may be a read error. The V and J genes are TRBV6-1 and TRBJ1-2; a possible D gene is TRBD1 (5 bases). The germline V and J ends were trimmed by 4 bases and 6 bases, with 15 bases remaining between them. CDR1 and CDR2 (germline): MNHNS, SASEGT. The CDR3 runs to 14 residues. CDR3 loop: CASSGGQGVNGYTF. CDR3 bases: TGTGCCAGCAGTGGGGGCCAGGGAGTCAATGGCTACACCTTC.

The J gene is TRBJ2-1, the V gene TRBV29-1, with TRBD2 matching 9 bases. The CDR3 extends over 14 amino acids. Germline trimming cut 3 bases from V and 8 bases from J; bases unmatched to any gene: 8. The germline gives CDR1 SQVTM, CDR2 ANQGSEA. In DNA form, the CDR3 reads TGCAGCGTTGACGGGCTAGCGGGAACTGATGAGCAGTTCTTC. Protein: CSVDGLAGTDEQFF.

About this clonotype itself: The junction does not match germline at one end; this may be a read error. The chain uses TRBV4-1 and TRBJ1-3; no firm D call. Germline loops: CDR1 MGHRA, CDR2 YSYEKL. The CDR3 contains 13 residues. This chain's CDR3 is CASSQVSGSTIYF. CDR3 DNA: TGCGCCAGCAGCCAGGTTTCTGGAAGCACCATATATTTT.

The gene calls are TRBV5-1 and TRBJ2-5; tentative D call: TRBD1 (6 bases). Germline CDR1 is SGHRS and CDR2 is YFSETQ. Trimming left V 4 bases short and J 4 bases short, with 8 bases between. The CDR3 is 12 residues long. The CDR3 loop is CASSQGTETQYF. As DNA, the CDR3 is TGCGCCAGCAGCCAGGGGACAGAGACCCAGTACTTC.

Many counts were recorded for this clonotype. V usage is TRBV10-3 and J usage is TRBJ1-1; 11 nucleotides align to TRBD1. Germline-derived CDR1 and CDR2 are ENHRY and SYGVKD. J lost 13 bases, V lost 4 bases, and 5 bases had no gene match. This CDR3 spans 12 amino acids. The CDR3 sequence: CAISGDRGGSFF. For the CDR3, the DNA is TGTGCCATCAGTGGGGACAGGGGGGGAAGTTTCTTT.

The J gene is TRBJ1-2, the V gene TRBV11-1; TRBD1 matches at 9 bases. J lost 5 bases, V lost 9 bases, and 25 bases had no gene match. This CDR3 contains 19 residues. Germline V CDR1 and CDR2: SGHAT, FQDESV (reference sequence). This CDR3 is CASSLGTGSPLIFQYGYTF. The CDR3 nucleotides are TGTGCCAGTAGCCTGGGGACAGGGAGTCCTTTAATCTTTCAGTATGGCTACACCTTC.

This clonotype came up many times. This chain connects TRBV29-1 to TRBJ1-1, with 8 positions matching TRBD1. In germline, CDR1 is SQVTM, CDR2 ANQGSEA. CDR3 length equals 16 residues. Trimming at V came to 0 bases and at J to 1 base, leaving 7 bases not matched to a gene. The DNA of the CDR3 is TGCAGCGTTGAAGATCAAGAAGGACAGGGGAACACTGAAGCTTTCTTT. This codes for CSVEDQEGQGNTEAFF.

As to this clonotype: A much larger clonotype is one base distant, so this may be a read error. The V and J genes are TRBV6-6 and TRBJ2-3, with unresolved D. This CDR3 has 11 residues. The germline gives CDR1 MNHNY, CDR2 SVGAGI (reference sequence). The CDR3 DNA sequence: TGTGCCAGCGGGAACACAGATATGCAGTATTTT. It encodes CASGNTDMQYF.

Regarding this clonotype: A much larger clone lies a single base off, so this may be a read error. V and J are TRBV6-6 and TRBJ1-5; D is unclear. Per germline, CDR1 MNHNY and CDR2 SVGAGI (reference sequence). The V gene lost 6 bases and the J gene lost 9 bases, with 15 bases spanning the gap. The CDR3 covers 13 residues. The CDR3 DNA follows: TGTGCCAGCAGCCTCACGGGAACCCGGCCCCAGCATTTT. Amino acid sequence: CASSLTGTRPQHF.

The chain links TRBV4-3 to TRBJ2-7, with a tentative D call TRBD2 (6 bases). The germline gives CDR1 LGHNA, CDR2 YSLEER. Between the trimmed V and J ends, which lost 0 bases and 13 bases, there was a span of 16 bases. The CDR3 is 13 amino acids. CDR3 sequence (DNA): TGCGCCAGCAGCCAAGATCGGGGGTACGATCAATACTTC. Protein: CASSQDRGYDQYF.

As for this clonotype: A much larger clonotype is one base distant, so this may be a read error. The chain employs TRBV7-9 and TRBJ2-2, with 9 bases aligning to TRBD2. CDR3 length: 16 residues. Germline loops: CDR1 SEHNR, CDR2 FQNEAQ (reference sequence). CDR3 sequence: CASSILAGSNTEELFF. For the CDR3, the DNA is TGTGCCAGCAGCATTCTAGCGGGATCGAACACCGAGGAGCTGTTTTTT.

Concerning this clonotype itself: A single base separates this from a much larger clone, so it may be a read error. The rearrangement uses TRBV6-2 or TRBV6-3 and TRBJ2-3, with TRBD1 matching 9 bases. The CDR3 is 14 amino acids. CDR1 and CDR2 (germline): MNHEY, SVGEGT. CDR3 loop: CASAPGQGTDTKYF. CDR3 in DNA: TGTGCCAGCGCGCCGGGACAGGGCACAGATACGAAGTATTTT.

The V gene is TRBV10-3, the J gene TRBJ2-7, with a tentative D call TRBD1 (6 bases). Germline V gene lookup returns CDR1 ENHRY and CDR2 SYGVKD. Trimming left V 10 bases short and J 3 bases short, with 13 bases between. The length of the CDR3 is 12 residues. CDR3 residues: CANSRDNYEQYF. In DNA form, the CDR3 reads TGTGCCAACTCAAGGGACAACTACGAGCAGTACTTC.

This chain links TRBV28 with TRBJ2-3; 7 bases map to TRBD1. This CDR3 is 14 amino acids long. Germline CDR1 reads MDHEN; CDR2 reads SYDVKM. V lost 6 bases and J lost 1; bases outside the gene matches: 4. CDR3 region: CASRWGTGTDTQYF. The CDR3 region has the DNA TGTGCCAGCAGGTGGGGGACAGGCACAGATACGCAGTATTTT.